This T cell receptor (beta chain) was identified during a study of blood T cell repertoires in COVID-19. The V gene lost 0 bases and the J gene lost 4 bases, with 9 bases spanning the gap. The CDR3 has 14 residues. The V gene's germline CDR1 is SGHVS and CDR2 FQNEAQ. As handled by the study authors: Cell counts per sample came from amplifying reference gene primers. Clones were sequenced by immunoSEQ multiplex PCR, and TCRdb holds only the in-frame ones, with some missing. D and trimming come from the DNA, and the V and J calls and clone size come from that table. Of 80,000 to 100,000 clones in the sample, nearly 95% were seen once.

The sample taken for sequencing was peripheral blood. The genes are TRBV7-8 and TRBJ1-1; tentatively, D is TRBD1 (5 bases). The TCR originated in a human donor with active COVID-19. The donor label of this sample is uncertain. The CDR3 DNA follows: TGTGCCAGCAGCTTAGCAGGGGCAGGCACTGAAGCTTTCTTT. Its protein product is CASSLAGAGTEAFF. The variable domain in full, completed from reference TRBV7-8 and TRBJ1-1, reads GAGVSQSPRYKVAKRGQDVALRCDPISGHVSLFWYQQALGQGPEFLTYFQNEAQLDKSGLPSDRFFAERPEGSVSTLKIQRTQQEDSAVYLCASSLAGAGTEAFFGQGTRLTVV.